This TCR beta chain was recorded in a study of CD8+CD57+ T cells in acquired aplastic anemia. Study-wide context: Sorted CD4+ and CD8+ cells gave an average of roughly 3.3 ug of DNA. Reads per healthy sample averaged around 9.9 million (CD4+) and some 11 million (CD8+). The study, taken as a whole, reports: The number of CD8+ CDR3 sequences shared by patients and controls was approximately 30.

Genomic DNA constituted the template upon which TCR beta VDJ and CDR3 profiling was performed. TCRdb processed the reads anew with MiXCR; each CDR3 protein has one entry. This table holds 400,000 to 500,000 distinct CDR3 sequences, about two thirds found once. The V gene's germline CDR1 is SGHVS and CDR2 FNYEAQ. J lost 2 bases, V lost 1 base, and 7 bases had no gene match. CDR3 size: 18 residues. Comment on this clonotype: Its specificity is unknown.

This TCR derives from a human donor in good health, serving as a control. Sequenced material: sorted CD4+, CD8+, or CD8+CD57+ T cells (not recorded which) from PBMCs. The J gene is TRBJ2-1, the V gene TRBV7-6; 11 positions agree with TRBD1. CDR3 in DNA: TGTGCCAGCAGCTTAGTGTCGGGACAGGGGGGGACCTACAATGAGCAGTTCTTC. Translating gives CASSLVSGQGGTYNEQFF.